What follows describes a single T cell receptor beta chain. Antigen specificity is unknown. CDR3 size: 17 residues. The V gene end was trimmed by 2 bases and the J gene end by 6 bases; junction bases not matched to a gene: 9. Germline CDR1 is KGHDR and CDR2 is SFDVKD. The treatment was: approximately 11-day PBMC culture with coronavirus spike peptide pools or control peptides (ViraFEST assay). Gathered ahead of the COVID-19 pandemic (2011-2018) were the CD4+ T cells of the unexposed donor. Sequenced with the Oncomine TCR Beta short-read assay was DNA taken from cultured CD4+ T cells. Once CD4+ T cells had been cultured, genomic DNA was extracted from them. MiXCR was run by TCRdb on the PCR reads, yielding one entry per CDR3 protein. This table holds thousands of distinct CDR3 sequences, approximately 34% found once. The source of the sample is a study of vaccination and CD4 T cells after COVID-19.

Material: CD4+ T cells from blood, cultured in vitro. This TCR derives from a human donor in good health. V gene TRBV24-1 combines with J gene TRBJ2-1, with 10 bases aligning to TRBD2. CDR3 sequence: CATSDSTASGSSNEQFF. CDR3 nucleotides: TGTGCCACCAGTGATTCGACGGCTAGCGGGAGTAGCAATGAGCAGTTCTTC.